A single sample is the source of the 30 T cell receptor beta chains below, sequenced in a study of T-cell memory formation after mild COVID-19. TCRdb analysed the 5' RACE reads with MiXCR anew, one entry per CDR3 protein. Here the sample spans hundreds of thousands of distinct CDR3 sequences, around 15% being singletons. Specimen: PBMCs or a T cell subset sorted from them (not recorded which). These receptors were obtained from a man aged 18 to 35 who had mild COVID-19 (a few samples of this study predate the infection). Cell type and time point are not known.

This sequence joins TRBV5-6 and TRBJ2-2; D uncertain. This CDR3 has 19 amino acids. Germline V gene sequence: CDR1 SGHDT, CDR2 YYEEEE. The V end was cut by 1 base, the J end by 3 bases, with 22 bases between. DNA of the CDR3: TGTGCCAGCAGCTTGCCGTCTTCTTGGGCCCAAAGCGACACCGGGGAGCTGTTTTTT. This encodes CASSLPSSWAQSDTGELFF.

This clonotype was observed a few times. The chain couples TRBV28 to TRBJ1-6; D gene unclear. CDR1 MDHEN and CDR2 SYDVKM come from the germline V gene. This CDR3 has 16 residues. The ends were cut back, 6 bases at V and 3 bases at J, with 15 bases in the middle. The CDR3 DNA reads as TGTGCCAGCAGGGGCGGCTATACAGTCTATAATTCACCCCTCCACTTT. It specifies CASRGGYTVYNSPLHF.

This clonotype has only a few counts. CDR3 sequence (DNA): TGCGCCAGCAGCTCAGGGGTCACTAGCACAGATACGCAGTATTTT. As protein: CASSSGVTSTDTQYF. The chain carries TRBV5-1 and TRBJ2-3; D might be TRBD1 (6 bases). In germline, CDR1 is SGHRS, CDR2 YFSETQ. V dropped 3 bases and J dropped 0 bases, with 11 bases sitting between them. The CDR3 spans 15 residues. Combining the CDR3 with reference TRBV5-1 and TRBJ2-3 gives the whole variable domain KAGVTQTPRYLIKTRGQQVTLSCSPISGHRSVSWYQQTPGQGLQFLFEYFSETQRNKGNFPGRFSGRQFSNSRSEMNVSTLELGDSALYLCASSSGVTSTDTQYFGPGTRLTVL.

The chain carries TRBV3-1 and TRBJ1-6, with TRBD1 matching over 10 bases. Germline V gene lookup returns CDR1 LGHDT and CDR2 YNNKEL (reference sequence). J was trimmed by 10 bases and V by 2 bases; bases with no gene match: 11. The CDR3 sequence is 17 residues long. CDR3 protein: CASSQLPGTGAESPLHF. CDR3 in DNA: TGTGCCAGCAGCCAACTCCCGGGGACAGGGGCGGAATCACCCCTCCACTTT.

This clonotype was counted between two and nine times. The chain has TRBV12-3 or TRBV12-4 and TRBJ2-1, with no clear D. The CDR3 runs to 17 residues. V was clipped by 7 bases and J by 0 bases, with 19 bases between them. The CDR3 is CASTLRERLTSYNEQFF. In nucleotides, the CDR3 is TGTGCCAGCACTCTTAGGGAACGGCTGACCTCCTACAATGAGCAGTTCTTC.

This chain joins TRBV27 and TRBJ1-1; D is undetermined. The CDR3 consists of 14 residues. The V gene's germline CDR1 is MNHEY and CDR2 SMNVEV (reference sequence). Trimming stripped 6 bases from V and 2 bases from J, with 13 bases between. The CDR3 DNA reads as TGTGCCAGCAGATTGCAGCCGGGTAACACTGAAGCTTTCTTT. This gives the protein CASRLQPGNTEAFF.

In nucleotides, the CDR3 is TGTGCCAGCAGTTACTCAACCGGGACAGGGTTCCACGAGCAGTACTTC. Amino acids: CASSYSTGTGFHEQYF. The V gene is TRBV6-6, the J gene TRBJ2-7; 9 bases fit TRBD1. The trim removed 0 bases at V and 5 bases at J, leaving 8 bases unmatched. Germline V gives CDR1 MNHNY, CDR2 SVGAGI (reference sequence). The CDR3 covers 16 residues.

This clonotype was seen a few times. The chain joins TRBV6-1 to TRBJ1-1; D ambiguous. CDR3 size: 14 residues. Germline loops: CDR1 MNHNS, CDR2 SASEGT. V gave up 2 bases and J gave up 6 bases, with 13 bases separating them. The CDR3 loop is CASSEPARGAEAFF. The CDR3 DNA is TGTGCCAGCAGTGAACCGGCGCGGGGAGCTGAAGCTTTCTTT.

The CDR3 DNA sequence: TGCGCCAGCAGCCAACTGGGACAGGTAGAGACCCAGTACTTC. This codes for CASSQLGQVETQYF. This chain uses TRBV4-1 with TRBJ2-5, with TRBD1 identical over 8 bases. J lost 4 bases, V lost 2 bases, and 3 bases had no gene match. The CDR3 consists of 14 residues. Germline V gene lookup returns CDR1 MGHRA and CDR2 YSYEKL.

The genes are TRBV20-1 and TRBJ1-1; D is unclear. The length of the CDR3 is 10 residues. The V end was cut by 7 bases, the J end by 5 bases, with 8 bases between. Germline CDR1 reads DFQATT; CDR2 reads SNEGSKA (reference sequence). The CDR3 coding sequence is TGCAGTGGGCTGGGAACTGAAGCTTTCTTT. Residues: CSGLGTEAFF.

This clonotype was observed a few times. This chain links TRBV5-6 with TRBJ1-4; D call uncertain. This CDR3 spans 15 amino acids. The germline gives CDR1 SGHDT, CDR2 YYEEEE. V lost 4 bases and J 4 bases, leaving 14 bases between the germline ends. The CDR3: CASSPMGEGNEKLFF. The CDR3, as DNA: TGTGCCAGCAGCCCAATGGGAGAGGGTAATGAAAAACTGTTTTTT.

Only a few counts were recorded for this clonotype. CDR3 in DNA: TGCAGTGCTAGAGCCGGCGGAGTGAACATTCAGTACTTC. This gives the protein CSARAGGVNIQYF. The chain links TRBV20-1 to TRBJ2-4; D remains unclear. The CDR3 consists of 13 residues. Germline V gene sequence: CDR1 DFQATT, CDR2 SNEGSKA (reference sequence). Trimming removed 1 base at V and 7 bases at J, with 11 bases between.

The table lists this clonotype with many counts. CDR3 sequence: CASSFLIENTGELFF. DNA for the CDR3: TGTGCCAGCAGCTTTTTGATAGAGAACACCGGGGAGCTGTTTTTT. V gene TRBV11-2 combines with J gene TRBJ2-2; unclear D gene. V lost 3 bases to trimming and J lost 1 base, with 9 bases between them. This CDR3 is built from 15 residues. Per germline, CDR1 SGHAT and CDR2 FQNNGV.

Only a few counts were recorded for this clonotype. This chain connects TRBV4-1 to TRBJ2-1, with D perhaps TRBD2 (5 bases). Germline V gene lookup returns CDR1 MGHRA and CDR2 YSYEKL. The CDR3 has 18 amino acids. V was clipped by 0 bases and J by 0 bases, with 15 bases between them. As DNA, the CDR3 is TGCGCCAGCAGCCAAGACCGGCTAGCTCTGAGCTCCTACAATGAGCAGTTCTTC. Its translation: CASSQDRLALSSYNEQFF.

The sample holds many counts of this clonotype. The V gene is TRBV9, the J gene TRBJ2-3; possibly TRBD1 or TRBD2 for D (5 bases each). Germline assignment: CDR1 SGDLS and CDR2 YYNGEE. Trimming left V 0 bases short and J 2 bases short, with 13 bases between. This CDR3 has 16 residues. Here the CDR3 DNA reads TGTGCCAGCAGCGTAGGAGGGACGGAACTCACAGATACGCAGTATTTT. Its translation is CASSVGGTELTDTQYF.

This clonotype was recorded at least ten times. This chain links TRBV3-1 with TRBJ2-5; D may be TRBD1 or TRBD2 (5 bases each). The CDR3 runs 13 residues. Germline loops: CDR1 LGHDT, CDR2 YNNKEL (reference sequence). Trimming shortened V by 7 bases and J by 2 bases, and 11 bases separated the two germline ends. The CDR3: CASTLGAQETQYF. The CDR3 region has the DNA TGTGCCAGCACCCTCGGGGCTCAAGAGACCCAGTACTTC.

The V call is TRBV6-1, the J call TRBJ2-5; 7 bases match TRBD1. CDR3 size: 15 residues. From germline, CDR1 is MNHNS and CDR2 SASEGT. After removal of 5 bases from V and 1 base from J, the junction contained 7 bases not matched to a gene. In DNA form, the CDR3 reads TGTGCCAGCAGTCTTAGGGCAGGGGGCCAAGAGACCCAGTACTTC. This gives the protein CASSLRAGGQETQYF.

The rearrangement joins TRBV11-3 to TRBJ2-1, with a tentative D call TRBD2 (7 bases). The CDR3 extends over 15 amino acids. The V gene lost 4 bases and the J gene lost 4 bases, with 14 bases spanning the gap. Germline V gene lookup returns CDR1 SGHNT and CDR2 YENEEA. The CDR3 loop is CASSSGGGPYNEQFF. DNA of the CDR3: TGTGCCAGCAGCTCGGGGGGCGGCCCTTACAATGAGCAGTTCTTC.

The chain carries TRBV5-6 and TRBJ1-1, with 10 nucleotides matching TRBD1. V shed 1 base and J 8 bases; nucleotides not matched to a gene: 5. The CDR3 consists of 14 residues. Per germline, CDR1 SGHDT and CDR2 YYEEEE. For the CDR3, the DNA is TGTGCCAGCAGCTTGCCCGACAGGGGGCAAGAAGCTTTCTTT. Its translation is CASSLPDRGQEAFF.

The genes are TRBV5-1 and TRBJ1-2; D call uncertain. Germline V gene sequence: CDR1 SGHRS, CDR2 YFSETQ. V lost 3 bases to trimming and J lost 8 bases, with 17 bases between them. There are 14 residues in the CDR3. The CDR3 sequence: CASSYESGASGYTF. The CDR3 DNA reads as TGCGCCAGCAGCTATGAGTCCGGAGCATCCGGCTACACCTTC.

The sample holds a few counts of this clonotype. The chain uses TRBV5-1 and TRBJ1-6, with no clear D. Trimming removed 0 bases from V and 6 bases from J, with 10 bases in between. CDR1 and CDR2 from the germline V gene are SGHRS and YFSETQ. The CDR3 is made up of 15 amino acids. The CDR3 nucleotides read TGCGCCAGCAGCTTGGAGGCGATAGGTAATTCACCCCTCCACTTT. This sequence encodes CASSLEAIGNSPLHF. Full variable domain (rest looked up from reference TRBV5-1 and TRBJ1-6): KAGVTQTPRYLIKTRGQQVTLSCSPISGHRSVSWYQQTPGQGLQFLFEYFSETQRNKGNFPGRFSGRQFSNSRSEMNVSTLELGDSALYLCASSLEAIGNSPLHFGNGTRLTVT.

The chain is built from TRBV29-1 and TRBJ2-5; TRBD1 agrees at 9 bases. With 6 bases clipped from V and 5 bases from J, the junction kept 7 bases outside the gene matches. This CDR3 region has 13 residues. Germline CDR1 and CDR2: SQVTM and ANQGSEA. For the CDR3, the DNA is TGCAGCGTGGACAGGGGAATACTCGAGACCCAGTACTTC. Translating gives CSVDRGILETQYF.

This clonotype appeared a few times. The CDR3 DNA follows: TGCGCCAGCAGCTCAGTAGCGGGGGGCATCACAGATACGCAGTATTTT. Protein product: CASSSVAGGITDTQYF. The chain combines TRBV5-1 with TRBJ2-3, with 10 bases lining up with TRBD2. Per germline, CDR1 SGHRS and CDR2 YFSETQ. The length of the CDR3 is 16 residues. Trimming cost V 3 bases and J 2 bases; bases outside gene matches: 6.

In nucleotides, the CDR3 is TGCGCCAGCAGCTCGCGGACAGGGAAGAGATATAGCAATCAGCCCCAGCATTTT. Its protein product is CASSSRTGKRYSNQPQHF. The V gene is TRBV5-1, the J gene TRBJ1-5, with 8 bases fitting TRBD1. The CDR3 runs to 18 residues. V was pared by 3 bases and J by 0 bases, with 11 bases of the junction left unmatched. The V gene's germline CDR1 is SGHRS and CDR2 YFSETQ.

CDR3 sequence reads: CASSELAATEAFF. The CDR3 coding sequence is TGTGCCAGCAGTGAACTGGCAGCCACTGAAGCTTTCTTT. The chain uses TRBV6-1 and TRBJ1-1, with D hard to call. Germline assignment: CDR1 MNHNS and CDR2 SASEGT. CDR3 length: 13 residues. The V end lost 2 bases, the J end lost 4 bases, and 8 bases lay between the germline ends.

This clonotype has a handful of counts. This sequence joins TRBV6-1 and TRBJ1-1; 7 bases are a match to TRBD1. The ends lost 5 bases at V and 7 bases at J; junction bases unmatched: 7. Germline values: CDR1 MNHNS, CDR2 SASEGT. CDR3 length equals 13 residues. The CDR3 region has the DNA TGTGCCAGCAGTAGACAGGGAAGCCTTGAAGCTTTCTTT. Translating gives CASSRQGSLEAFF.

This clonotype was counted ten times or more. This chain uses TRBV10-3 with TRBJ2-7; D uncertain. Looked up from germline, CDR1 is ENHRY and CDR2 is SYGVKD. Deletions cut 3 bases from V and 3 bases from J, with 9 bases between. The CDR3 totals 13 residues. Written as DNA, the CDR3 is TGTGCCATCAGTGATAAGATGGACTACGAGCAGTACGTC. This codes for CAISDKMDYEQYV.

This clonotype was observed a few times. DNA for the CDR3: TGTGCCAGCAGCTTCTACTTGGAGAAACATACGCAGTATTTT. Amino acids: CASSFYLEKHTQYF. The chain couples TRBV7-8 to TRBJ2-3, with no clear D. CDR1 and CDR2 (germline): SGHVS, FQNEAQ. The V and J ends lost 3 bases and 7 bases respectively, with 14 bases between them. The length of the CDR3 is 14 residues.

The chain is built from TRBV24-1 and TRBJ2-5; a weak D match, TRBD1 (5 bases). The ends were cut back, 2 bases at V and 4 bases at J, with 13 bases in the middle. Germline V gene data show CDR1 as KGHDR and CDR2 as SFDVKD. The CDR3 is 15 residues long. This CDR3 reads CATSDSRQGGETQYF. CDR3 in DNA: TGTGCCACCAGTGATTCCCGGCAGGGTGGAGAGACCCAGTACTTC.

This clonotype has only a few counts. The rearrangement links TRBV24-1 to TRBJ2-1; tentative D call: TRBD2 (6 bases). V lost 10 bases, J lost 8 bases, and 20 bases lay in between. CDR1 is KGHDR and CDR2 is SFDVKD in the germline V gene. This CDR3 is built from 14 residues. The CDR3 region is CATAGRPKVDEQFF. In nucleotides, the CDR3 is TGTGCCACGGCCGGGAGACCCAAAGTGGATGAGCAGTTCTTC.